What follows describes a single TCR beta chain. Repertoires were generated with immunoSEQ multiplex PCR, while TCRdb's copy carries only in-frame clones and drops some. The sample records 95,000 to 100,000 clones, about 87% being singletons. This sample is part of a study of T cell responses to AZD1222 COVID-19 vaccine. CDR1 is SGHDN, CDR2 FVKESK, per germline. The V and J ends lost 5 bases and 4 bases respectively, with 12 bases between them. This CDR3 has 13 residues. The sample here was peripheral blood, taken 28 days after the second AZD1222 dose. The rearrangement joins TRBV14 to TRBJ2-7, with D perhaps matching TRBD2 (5 bases). The receptor's source is an adult who received the AZD1222 COVID-19 vaccine. DNA for the CDR3: TGTGCCAGCAGCAACCGGACTTCTTACGAGCAGTACTTC. The encoded protein is CASSNRTSYEQYF.